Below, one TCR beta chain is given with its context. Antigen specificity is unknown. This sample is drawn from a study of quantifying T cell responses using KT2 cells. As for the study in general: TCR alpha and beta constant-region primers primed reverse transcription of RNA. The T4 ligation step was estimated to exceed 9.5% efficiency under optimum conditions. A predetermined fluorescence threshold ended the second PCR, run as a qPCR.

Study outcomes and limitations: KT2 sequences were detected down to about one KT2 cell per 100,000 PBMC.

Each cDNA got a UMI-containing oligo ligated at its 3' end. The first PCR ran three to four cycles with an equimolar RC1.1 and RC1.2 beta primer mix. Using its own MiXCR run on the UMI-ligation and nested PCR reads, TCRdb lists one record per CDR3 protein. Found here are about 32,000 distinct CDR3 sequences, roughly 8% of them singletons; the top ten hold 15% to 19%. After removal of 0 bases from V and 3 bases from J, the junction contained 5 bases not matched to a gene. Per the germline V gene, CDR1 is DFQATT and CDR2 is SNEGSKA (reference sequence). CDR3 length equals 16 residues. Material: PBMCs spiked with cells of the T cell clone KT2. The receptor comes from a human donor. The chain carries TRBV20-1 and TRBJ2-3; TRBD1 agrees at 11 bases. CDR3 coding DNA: TGCAGTGCTAGAGATGACTGGGACAGGGGGACAGATACGCAGTATTTT. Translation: CSARDDWDRGTDTQYF.